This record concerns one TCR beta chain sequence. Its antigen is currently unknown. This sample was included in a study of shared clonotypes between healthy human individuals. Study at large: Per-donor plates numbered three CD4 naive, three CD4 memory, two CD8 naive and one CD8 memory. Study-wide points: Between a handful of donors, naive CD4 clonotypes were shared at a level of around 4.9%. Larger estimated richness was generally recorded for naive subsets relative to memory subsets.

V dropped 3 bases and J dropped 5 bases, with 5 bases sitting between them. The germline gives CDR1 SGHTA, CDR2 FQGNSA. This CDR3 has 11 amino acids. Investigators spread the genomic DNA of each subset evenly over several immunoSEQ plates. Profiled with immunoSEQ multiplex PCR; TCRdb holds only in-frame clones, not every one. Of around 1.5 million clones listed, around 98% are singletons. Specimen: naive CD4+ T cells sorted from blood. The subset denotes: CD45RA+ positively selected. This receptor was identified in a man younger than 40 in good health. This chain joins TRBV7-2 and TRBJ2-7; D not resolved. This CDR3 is CASSFLDEQYF. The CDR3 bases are TGTGCCAGCAGCTTTTTGGACGAGCAGTACTTC.